Following are 27 T cell receptor beta chains from one sample sequenced in a study of CD8+ T cells in alopecia areata. Regarding treatment: oral pan-JAK inhibitor, 5-10 mg twice daily. cDNA reverse transcribed from extracted RNA served as the sequencing template. The assay was immunoSEQ multiplex PCR, and TCRdb's table has in-frame clones only and misses some. The sample has approximately 210,000 clones, under 70% seen once; the top ten hold 0.95% to 1.5%. The specimen comprised CD4+ T cells sorted from blood, sampled at approximately week 42, from a patient treated with tofacitinib. Receptors were obtained from a human donor with alopecia areata.

The chain combines TRBV11-2 with TRBJ2-3; D is unclear. The germline gives CDR1 SGHAT, CDR2 FQNNGV. Trimming cost V 5 bases and J 0 bases, with 6 bases left between them. This CDR3 contains 13 residues. In DNA form, the CDR3 reads TGTGCCAGCAGCCCAACTAGCACAGATACGCAGTATTTT. As protein: CASSPTSTDTQYF.

The chain joins TRBV7-2 to TRBJ1-5, with D uncertain. CDR1 SGHTA and CDR2 FQGNSA come from the germline V gene. The V and J ends lost 3 bases and 1 base respectively, with 10 bases between them. The CDR3 contains 15 residues. CDR3 nucleotides: TGTGCCAGCAGCTTGGACGGAAACAGCAATCAGCCCCAGCATTTT. Translating it yields CASSLDGNSNQPQHF.

This chain joins TRBV6-5 and TRBJ1-2; TRBD1 might be the D (6 bases). The CDR3 is 13 residues long. Per the germline V gene, CDR1 is MNHEY and CDR2 is SVGAGI. V lost 6 bases, J lost 2 bases, and 10 bases lay in between. The CDR3 reads CASRSTGNYGYTF. The CDR3 DNA is TGTGCCAGCAGATCGACAGGAAACTATGGCTACACCTTC.

This clone showed up just once. The genes are TRBV30 and TRBJ1-4, with a possible D match to TRBD1 (6 bases). Trimming removed 3 bases from V and 2 bases from J, with 16 bases in between. CDR1 is GTSNPN, CDR2 SVGIG, per germline (reference sequence). This CDR3 region has 16 residues. This CDR3 reads CAWSAIQGGTNEKLFF. CDR3 nucleotides: TGTGCCTGGAGCGCCATACAGGGAGGGACTAATGAAAAACTGTTTTTT.

The genes are TRBV6-1 and TRBJ2-7; TRBD2 matches 7 bases. This CDR3 spans 14 amino acids. V lost 6 bases, J lost 0 bases, and 5 bases stayed unmatched. Germline V CDR1 and CDR2: MNHNS, SASEGT. CDR3 residues: CASRLGGTSYEQYF. CDR3 DNA sequence: TGTGCCAGCAGACTCGGGGGGACCTCCTACGAGCAGTACTTC.

The V gene is TRBV4-3, the J gene TRBJ1-6, with a tentative D call TRBD1 (5 bases). The CDR3 spans 14 residues. Per the germline V gene, CDR1 is LGHNA and CDR2 is YSLEER. Trimming removed 5 bases at V and 5 bases at J, with 10 bases between. CDR3 sequence (DNA): TGCGCCAGCAGCTCGGGGCAGAATAATTCACCCCTCCACTTT. Its translation: CASSSGQNNSPLHF.

With regard to this clone: The same CDR3 also results from other DNA sequences found in this sample. This chain uses TRBV4-3 with TRBJ1-6; D is unresolved. The germline CDR1 and CDR2 sequences are LGHNA and YSLEER. Trimming cost V 0 bases and J 7 bases, with 7 bases left between them. The CDR3 extends over 14 amino acids. CDR3 protein: CASSQDSGNSPLHF. The CDR3 DNA sequence: TGCGCCAGCAGCCAAGATTCCGGGAATTCACCCCTCCACTTT.

With respect to this clone: One end of the junction fails to match germline, which may point to a read error. This chain links TRBV11-2 with TRBJ1-6; 8 nucleotides agree with TRBD1. CDR1 and CDR2 from the germline V gene are SGHAT and FQNNGV. The CDR3 is made up of 14 amino acids. CDR3 coding DNA: TGTGCCAGCAGCGTAGACAGGGGCGGCTCACCCCTCCACTTT. Residues: CASSVDRGGSPLHF.

The chain links TRBV2 to TRBJ1-2, with 7 nucleotides matching TRBD1. The CDR3 runs 19 residues. The ends lost 1 base at V and 7 bases at J; junction bases unmatched: 21. Germline CDR1 is SNHLY and CDR2 is FYNNEI. The CDR3 DNA reads TGTGCCAGCAGTGAAGGTGCCAGGGGGAACTACCCCCCGGTTGTTGGCTACACCTTC. Its protein product is CASSEGARGNYPPVVGYTF.

The chain couples TRBV19 to TRBJ2-7; D not resolved. This CDR3 region has 13 residues. V dropped 4 bases and J dropped 1 base, with 8 bases sitting between them. In germline, CDR1 is LNHDA, CDR2 SQIVND (reference sequence). CDR3 residues: CASSNQQSYEQYF. DNA of the CDR3: TGTGCCAGTAGTAATCAGCAGTCCTACGAGCAGTACTTC.

V is TRBV29-1 and J is TRBJ1-2, with 7 bases identical to TRBD1. Per the germline V gene, CDR1 is SQVTM and CDR2 is ANQGSEA. There are 15 residues in the CDR3. V was clipped by 7 bases and J by 6 bases; unmatched bases: 17. The CDR3 coding sequence is TGCAGCGGGGGGACAGAAGGAAGTGGTCGGAATGGCTACACCTTC. Translation: CSGGTEGSGRNGYTF.

The chain joins TRBV29-1 to TRBJ1-1; D uncertain. This CDR3 contains 14 residues. Germline V gene lookup returns CDR1 SQVTM and CDR2 ANQGSEA. The V end was cut by 3 bases, the J end by 1 base, with 12 bases between. CDR3 bases: TGCAGCGTTGATTATCGGGTAGCGAACACTGAAGCTTTCTTT. It codes for CSVDYRVANTEAFF.

This clone showed up just once. V gene TRBV15 combines with J gene TRBJ1-2, with TRBD1 as a possible D gene (6 bases). Germline V gene lookup returns CDR1 LNHNV and CDR2 YYDKDF (reference sequence). Trimming took off 7 bases at V and 4 bases at J, with 19 bases between the two ends. The CDR3 has 15 amino acids. The CDR3 nucleotides are TGTGCCACCAAGAAGGCGCAGGACAGAACCTATGGCTACACCTTC. Its protein product is CATKKAQDRTYGYTF.

The chain has TRBV11-2 and TRBJ1-5, with TRBD1 matching over 10 bases. V lost 5 bases and J lost 4; bases outside the gene matches: 5. Germline values: CDR1 SGHAT, CDR2 FQNNGV. This CDR3 contains 15 residues. The CDR3, as DNA: TGTGCCAGCAGCCCTGACAGGGGGCGAAATCAGCCCCAGCATTTT. Residues: CASSPDRGRNQPQHF.

V and J are TRBV5-1 and TRBJ1-5; TRBD1 agrees at 7 bases. Germline CDR1 SGHRS, CDR2 YFSETQ. V lost 0 bases to trimming and J lost 1 base; unmatched junction nucleotides: 1. The CDR3 contains 15 residues. Here the CDR3 DNA reads TGCGCCAGCAGCTTGGCAGGGGGAAGCAATCAGCCCCAGCATTTT. Protein product: CASSLAGGSNQPQHF.

The rearrangement joins TRBV7-2 to TRBJ2-5; the D is unclear. Trimming stripped 0 bases from V and 3 bases from J, with 5 bases between. Germline CDR1 SGHTA, CDR2 FQGNSA. This CDR3 has 13 amino acids. The CDR3 reads CASSLAREETQYF. The CDR3 nucleotides are TGTGCCAGCAGCTTAGCAAGGGAAGAGACCCAGTACTTC.

The chain carries TRBV11-2 and TRBJ1-6; weak D call: TRBD1 (5 bases). Trimming removed 3 bases from V and 7 bases from J, with 10 bases in between. CDR3 length equals 14 residues. Germline V gene lookup returns CDR1 SGHAT and CDR2 FQNNGV. Here the CDR3 reads CASSLGLPNSPLHF. The CDR3 DNA reads TGTGCCAGCAGCTTGGGACTCCCGAATTCACCCCTCCACTTT.

The rearrangement uses TRBV6-4 and TRBJ1-1; TRBD1 might be the D (5 bases). The CDR3 is 13 amino acids. Trimming shortened V by 5 bases and J by 1 base, and 8 bases separated the two germline ends. CDR1 and CDR2 from the germline V gene are MRHNA and SNTAGT. The CDR3 loop is CASSRTGNTEAFF. The CDR3 DNA sequence: TGTGCCAGCAGTCGTACAGGGAACACTGAAGCTTTCTTT.

This rearrangement joins TRBV25-1 to TRBJ2-1; 8 bases agree with TRBD1. V was pared by 2 bases and J by 5 bases, with 5 bases of the junction left unmatched. The CDR3 totals 15 residues. CDR1 is MGHDK and CDR2 is SYGVNS in the germline V gene. Written as DNA, the CDR3 is TGTGCCAGCAGTGAACCTGGACAGGGTAACAATGAGCAGTTCTTC. Protein product: CASSEPGQGNNEQFF.

The V call is TRBV4-1, the J call TRBJ2-7; D is ambiguous. Trimming removed 0 bases from V and 6 bases from J, with 6 bases in between. Germline V gives CDR1 MGHRA, CDR2 YSYEKL. The CDR3 contains 12 residues. The CDR3 here is CASSQEWGEQYF. CDR3 bases: TGCGCCAGCAGCCAAGAGTGGGGCGAGCAGTACTTC.

The rearrangement links TRBV5-1 to TRBJ2-3, with 11 bases identical to TRBD2. Germline V lookup: CDR1 SGHRS, CDR2 YFSETQ. This CDR3 contains 16 residues. V gave up 0 bases and J gave up 3 bases; unmatched junction bases: 3. This chain's CDR3 is CASSLESSGGTDTQYF. The CDR3 region has the DNA TGCGCCAGCAGCTTGGAGTCTAGCGGGGGGACAGATACGCAGTATTTT. Full variable domain (missing parts from reference TRBV5-1 and TRBJ2-3): KAGVTQTPRYLIKTRGQQVTLSCSPISGHRSVSWYQQTPGQGLQFLFEYFSETQRNKGNFPGRFSGRQFSNSRSEMNVSTLELGDSALYLCASSLESSGGTDTQYFGPGTRLTVL.

This clone was seen only a few times. The chain couples TRBV29-1 to TRBJ2-1, with a possible D match to TRBD1 (5 bases). This CDR3 contains 13 residues. V shed 2 bases and J shed 8 bases, with 13 bases lying between them. The germline gives CDR1 SQVTM, CDR2 ANQGSEA. CDR3 loop: CSVEYGWGDEQFF. The CDR3 nucleotides are TGCAGCGTTGAATATGGGTGGGGCGATGAGCAGTTCTTC.

J is TRBJ1-2 and V is TRBV29-1, with TRBD1 matching over 8 bases. Trimming at V came to 6 bases and at J to 8 bases, leaving 5 bases not matched to a gene. From germline, CDR1 is SQVTM and CDR2 ANQGSEA. The CDR3 consists of 11 residues. CDR3 DNA: TGCAGCGTCACGACAGGGGTAGGCTACACCTTC. Its protein product is CSVTTGVGYTF.

The chain is built from TRBV14 and TRBJ1-2, with a tentative D call TRBD1 (5 bases). The germline gives CDR1 SGHDN, CDR2 FVKESK. Trimming pared 6 bases from V and 6 bases from J, leaving 20 bases between. The CDR3 totals 15 residues. DNA of the CDR3: TGTGCCAGCAGTCGACAATGGGGGGTCCCGAATGGCTACACCTTC. Amino acid sequence: CASSRQWGVPNGYTF.

The chain links TRBV29-1 to TRBJ2-2; D gene uncertain. The germline V gene has CDR1 SQVTM and CDR2 ANQGSEA. This CDR3 is built from 14 residues. V lost 6 bases, J lost 0 bases, and 11 bases lay in between. The CDR3 sequence is CSVKTVTNTGELFF. DNA for the CDR3: TGCAGCGTAAAGACTGTCACGAACACCGGGGAGCTGTTTTTT.

CDR3 DNA sequence: TGTGCCAGCAGGTACGGCGGGAAAGGATCGTGGGGCTACACCTTC. Its translation is CASRYGGKGSWGYTF. This chain uses TRBV27 with TRBJ1-2; D gene uncertain. V was shortened by 6 bases and J by 8 bases, with 22 bases between the two germline ends. In germline, CDR1 is MNHEY, CDR2 SMNVEV (reference sequence). There are 15 residues in the CDR3.

This chain joins TRBV7-2 and TRBJ1-1; D unclear. Trimming left V 1 base short and J 0 bases short, with 9 bases between. This CDR3 comprises 15 residues. From germline, CDR1 is SGHTA and CDR2 FQGNSA. CDR3 in amino acids: CASSLGIPMNTEAFF. The CDR3 region has the DNA TGTGCCAGCAGCTTAGGGATCCCAATGAACACTGAAGCTTTCTTT.